This TCR beta chain was identified in a study of shared clonotypes between healthy human individuals. Study-wide results and limits: Clonotype sharing among donors likely depends on sequencing depth.

V was clipped by 6 bases and J by 2 bases, with 8 bases between them. Germline V CDR1 and CDR2: MDHEN, SYDVKM. The CDR3 has 12 residues. Note on this clone: Its specificity is not known.

Profiling relied on immunoSEQ multiplex PCR, and the TCRdb table lists in-frame clones only, not all of them. The sample gives some 360,000 clones, 73% of which show up once; roughly 10% is in the top ten. Source material: memory CD4+ T cells sorted from blood. Specified subset: CD45RA-negative fraction. The sequence came from a man aged 25 to 45 in good health. The chain couples TRBV28 to TRBJ2-7, with D unresolved. The CDR3 reads CASSRPAYEQYF. Written as DNA, the CDR3 is TGTGCCAGCAGCCGCCCGGCCTACGAGCAGTACTTC.